A selection of T cell receptor beta chains follows, all from one sample in a study of read filtering for tumor transcriptome and immune sequencing. TCRdb processed the reads anew with MiXCR; each CDR3 protein has one entry. The data show about 130,000 distinct CDR3 sequences, with 10% to 15% seen just once and 9.5% to 11% held by the top ten. The sample consisted of a population of CD138-negative cells sorted from bone marrow. All receptors derive from a donor aged 40 or over with multiple myeloma. CDR3s include the opening cysteine and the closing phenylalanine or tryptophan. D genes are given only for firm matches.

V	J	D	CDR3
TRBV20-1	TRBJ2-3	TRBD2	CSAAWTSGTTDTQYF
TRBV20-1	TRBJ1-6	-	CSARGNYGNSPLHF
TRBV7-8	TRBJ2-1	TRBD2	CASSKGAGGPYNEQFF
TRBV5-1	TRBJ2-1	-	CASSLSGGSYNEQFF
TRBV10-3	TRBJ1-2	-	CAISPLTNGTFGYTF
TRBV29-1	TRBJ2-1	-	CSVIQGSSYNEQFF
TRBV28	TRBJ2-7	-	CARGREGLAYEQYF
TRBV10-3	TRBJ2-1	TRBD1	CAISRGQGAYNEQFF
TRBV6-5	TRBJ2-1	TRBD1	CASSQVGTERDEQFF
TRBV20-1	TRBJ2-3	TRBD2	CSAGSGTSGRTDTQYF
TRBV2	TRBJ2-1	-	CASSGDNLNEQFF
TRBV24-1	TRBJ2-3	-	CATADSTDTQYF
TRBV7-2	TRBJ2-1	TRBD2	CASSLGGSKNEQFF
TRBV12-3/TRBV12-4	TRBJ1-1	-	CASSPRSQHTEAFF
TRBV30	TRBJ1-5	-	CAWSTGMSNQPQHF
TRBV7-2	TRBJ1-1	TRBD1	CASSLYDRVTVNTEAFF
TRBV5-1	TRBJ1-6	-	CASSSEGSDNNSPLHF
TRBV2	TRBJ2-3	TRBD2	CASSEGRGGPNTQYF
TRBV2	TRBJ2-7	TRBD1	CASSGSRGPGEQYF
TRBV7-2	TRBJ2-3	-	CASSPRSLFTDTQYF
TRBV11-2	TRBJ2-1	-	CASSSWDYNEQFF
TRBV2	TRBJ2-3	TRBD2	CASSSGERDTQYF
TRBV13	TRBJ2-7	-	CASSFGDKSSYEQYF
TRBV23-1	TRBJ1-5	TRBD1	CASIQGNQPQHF
TRBV18	TRBJ2-3	TRBD1	CASSPSEGAGADTQYF
TRBV20-1	TRBJ2-1	TRBD1	CSAARDREFEQFF
TRBV5-1	TRBJ2-1	-	CAGSWTCVDNEQFF
TRBV20-1	TRBJ2-1	TRBD2	CSARVWSSGRAVEQFF
TRBV27	TRBJ2-1	TRBD2	CASSLSKQGLAGYNEQFF
TRBV20-1	TRBJ2-3	-	CSASPTYQEFRDTQYF
TRBV19	TRBJ2-1	-	CASSHLERTHNEQFF
TRBV18	TRBJ2-1	TRBD1	CASSPDRETYNERFF
TRBV6-5	TRBJ2-1	-	CASSYSPGAYNEQFF
TRBV6-4	TRBJ2-3	TRBD1	CASSESGQGADTQYF
TRBV7-9	TRBJ2-1	TRBD1	CASSPTGGIDEQFF
TRBV12-3/TRBV12-4	TRBJ1-5	TRBD1	CASRKDRGENQPQHF
TRBV12-3/TRBV12-4	TRBJ2-2	TRBD1	CASTMTGMTGELFF
TRBV9	TRBJ1-5	-	CASSGSGYSNQPQHF
TRBV29-1	TRBJ2-5	TRBD2	CSVEMGGETQYF
TRBV19	TRBJ1-5	-	CASSIGFNQPQHF
TRBV7-2	TRBJ2-3	-	CASSSWDATSTDTQYF
TRBV2	TRBJ2-1	TRBD1	CASSEEWGPQGVPEQFF
TRBV12-3/TRBV12-4	TRBJ2-3	TRBD2	CASSFLAGTTDTQYF
TRBV5-4	TRBJ2-2	TRBD1	CASSPRDRGTGELFF
TRBV12-5	TRBJ2-5	-	CASGPGGRETQYF
TRBV12-3/TRBV12-4	TRBJ2-7	-	CASSPTREQYF
TRBV7-3	TRBJ2-6	TRBD2	CASSPLAEPSGANVLTF
TRBV6-1	TRBJ1-1	TRBD1	CASVQGVNTEAFF
TRBV5-1	TRBJ1-4	-	CASSLGTGEKLFF
TRBV7-9	TRBJ1-1	-	CASSLVREAFF
TRBV11-2	TRBJ1-3	-	CASSLIENTIYF
TRBV7-2	TRBJ2-1	TRBD2	CASSLAGGLTTSRLFF
TRBV29-1	TRBJ2-3	TRBD1	CSVGDRVVTDTQYF
TRBV5-1	TRBJ1-1	-	CASSPAATDTEAFF
TRBV3-1	TRBJ2-1	TRBD2	CASSQLAGGYNEQFF
TRBV29-1	TRBJ2-1	-	CSVVRVGGTKQFF
TRBV10-2	TRBJ2-1	-	CASTLRPYNEQFF
TRBV5-1	TRBJ1-1	-	CASTEWGAAEAFF